The rows below give T cell receptor beta chains drawn from one sample of a study of shared clonotypes between healthy human individuals. Profiled with immunoSEQ multiplex PCR; TCRdb holds only in-frame clones, not every one. The repertoire holds more than 2,000,000 clones, with 93% as singletons. Sequenced material: naive CD4+ T cells from PBMCs. Every receptor here comes from a man aged 18 to 30 in good health. Some clones in this sample may be carry-over from other donors' samples. Each CDR3 is given with its conserved first and last residue. The D gene is left open where the match is weak. Some rows have no size entry. The others give once, few or many, or a class for an expanded clone.

clone size,D gene,J gene,V gene,CDR3 DNA,CDR3 protein
.,TRBD2,TRBJ2-3,TRBV11-3,TGTGCCAGCAGCTTAATAGCGGGAGTAGATACGCAGTATTTT,CASSLIAGVDTQYF
.,TRBD2,TRBJ2-3,TRBV9,TGTGCCAGCAGCGGAAGGGGTCCCGGGACTAGCACAAAAGCAGGAGATACGCAGTATTTT,CASSGRGPGTSTKAGDTQYF
.,.,TRBJ2-1,TRBV30,TGTGCCTGCGGTCGCCCACCCGGCGAGCAGTTCTTC,CACGRPPGEQFF
.,TRBD2,TRBJ2-2,TRBV7-9,TGTGCCAGCAGCTTCGCGGGAGGGCCCGGGGAGCTGTTTTTT,CASSFAGGPGELFF
.,TRBD1,TRBJ2-7,TRBV6-5,TGTGCCAGCAAAGGGACAGGGAGATACGAGCAGTACTTC,CASKGTGRYEQYF
once,TRBD1,TRBJ1-1,TRBV4-1,TGCGCCAGCAGCCAGAACCCGGGACAGTTGAACACTGAAGCTTTCTTT,CASSQNPGQLNTEAFF
.,.,TRBJ2-2,TRBV7-6,TGTGCCAGCAGCCACGACTACACCGGGGAGCTGTTTTTT,CASSHDYTGELFF
.,.,TRBJ2-7,TRBV11-2,TGTGCCAGCAGCTGGTTGATTGGGGCAAGTCGGTCCTACGAGCAGTACTTC,CASSWLIGASRSYEQYF
.,.,TRBJ1-1,TRBV6-5,TGTGCCAGCAGTTATAGGGCAGAAAATGAAGCTTTCTTT,CASSYRAENEAFF
.,TRBD2,TRBJ2-7,TRBV6-4,TGTGCCAGCAGTCCCGGGACTAGCGGGGGAGAGATTCGCTCCTACGAGCAGTACTTC,CASSPGTSGGEIRSYEQYF
.,.,TRBJ2-2,TRBV19,TGTGCCAGTAGGTCCCCAGCAGGGTCCACCGGGGAGCTGTTTTTT,CASRSPAGSTGELFF
.,.,TRBJ2-5,TRBV9,TGTGCCAGCAGCGTAGGACCGGGAGAGGAGACCCAGTACTTC,CASSVGPGEETQYF
once,.,TRBJ2-2,TRBV5-1,TGCGCCAGCAGCTTGGGGCAGGCCGGGGAGCTGTTTTTT,CASSLGQAGELFF
.,.,TRBJ1-2,TRBV18,TGTGCCAGCTCCCTTAATGGGGGGATATATGGCTACACCTTC,CASSLNGGIYGYTF
.,TRBD2,TRBJ2-5,TRBV6-1,TGTGCCAGCAGGACCGGGACTAGATTGTTGGAGACCCAGTACTTC,CASRTGTRLLETQYF
once,.,TRBJ2-3,TRBV5-1,TGCGCCAGCAGGCCGACCACGAGGGATACGCAGTATTTT,CASRPTTRDTQYF
.,.,TRBJ2-3,TRBV30,TGTGCCTGGAGTGCTTTGGCGTTCACAGATACGCAGTATTTT,CAWSALAFTDTQYF